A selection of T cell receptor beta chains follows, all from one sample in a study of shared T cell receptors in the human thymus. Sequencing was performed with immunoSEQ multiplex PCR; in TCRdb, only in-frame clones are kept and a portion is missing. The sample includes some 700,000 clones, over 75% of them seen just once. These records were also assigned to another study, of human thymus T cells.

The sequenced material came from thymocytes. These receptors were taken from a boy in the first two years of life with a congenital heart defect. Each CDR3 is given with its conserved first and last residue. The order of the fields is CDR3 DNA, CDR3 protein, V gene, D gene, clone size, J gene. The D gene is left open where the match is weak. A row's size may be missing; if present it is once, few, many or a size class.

DNA: TGTGCCAGCAGCTCGATGGCGGGCGAGCAGTACTTC
CDR3: CASSSMAGEQYF
V: TRBV7-2
D: .
size: .
J: TRBJ2-7

DNA: TGCGCCAGCAGCCAAGATGCGCGGGAGGACCACAATGAGCAGTTCTTC
CDR3: CASSQDAREDHNEQFF
V: TRBV4-3
D: TRBD2
size: .
J: TRBJ2-1

DNA: TGTGCCACCTTAGGGTGGGAGGTTTACGAGCAGTACTTC
CDR3: CATLGWEVYEQYF
V: TRBV21-1
D: .
size: .
J: TRBJ2-7

DNA: TGTGCCAGCAGTGAAGCCACGGGGAGGGCCCTGTACGAGCAGTACTTC
CDR3: CASSEATGRALYEQYF
V: TRBV6-1
D: TRBD2
size: .
J: TRBJ2-7

DNA: TGCGCCAGCAGCCAAGACAGGGTCCCGGACGAGCAGTACTTC
CDR3: CASSQDRVPDEQYF
V: TRBV4-3
D: .
size: .
J: TRBJ2-7

DNA: TGTGCCAGCAGCCCCATAGGGGGACAGGGCCCAGATACGCAGTATTTT
CDR3: CASSPIGGQGPDTQYF
V: TRBV7-2
D: TRBD1
size: once
J: TRBJ2-3

DNA: TGTGCCAGCGGAGGCGGCACTGAAGCTTTCTTT
CDR3: CASGGGTEAFF
V: TRBV11-2
D: .
size: .
J: TRBJ1-1

DNA: TGCGCCAGCAGTCCTCGGGTTGGGGGACAGCACACCGGGGAGCTGTTTTTT
CDR3: CASSPRVGGQHTGELFF
V: TRBV23-1
D: TRBD1
size: .
J: TRBJ2-2

DNA: TGCGCCAGCAGTGCTAGCGGGACCCGACTAGATACGCAGTATTTT
CDR3: CASSASGTRLDTQYF
V: TRBV10-1
D: TRBD2
size: .
J: TRBJ2-3

DNA: TGTGCCAGTAACGGCCCACGGAGGCCTTACAATGAGCAGTTCTTC
CDR3: CASNGPRRPYNEQFF
V: TRBV19
D: .
size: .
J: TRBJ2-1

DNA: TGCGCCAGCAGCCCCCGACAGTGGGGCCCAAAACTGTTTTTT
CDR3: CASSPRQWGPKLFF
V: TRBV4-3
D: .
size: .
J: TRBJ1-4

DNA: TGTGCCAGCAGTCTTAGTGGACTAGCGGACTACGAGCAGTACTTC
CDR3: CASSLSGLADYEQYF
V: TRBV7-2
D: TRBD2
size: .
J: TRBJ2-7

DNA: TGTGCCAGCAGCCCACAGGGTGCCTACAATGAGCAGTTCTTC
CDR3: CASSPQGAYNEQFF
V: TRBV9
D: .
size: .
J: TRBJ2-1

DNA: TGTGCCAGCAGCCCCCGTTGGACAGGGGTTAACGAGCAGTACTTC
CDR3: CASSPRWTGVNEQYF
V: TRBV11-3
D: TRBD1
size: .
J: TRBJ2-7

DNA: TGTGCCAGCAGTCCACGGGAGTCCCCTAGCACAGATACGCAGTATTTT
CDR3: CASSPRESPSTDTQYF
V: TRBV27
D: .
size: .
J: TRBJ2-3

DNA: TGTGCCAGCAGCCCGGGGACAGGGGGCAGGTACGAGCAGTACTTC
CDR3: CASSPGTGGRYEQYF
V: TRBV7-2
D: TRBD1
size: .
J: TRBJ2-7

DNA: TGTGCCAGCAGCGGGTGGACTAGCGGACCCGGCACAGATACGCAGTATTTT
CDR3: CASSGWTSGPGTDTQYF
V: TRBV5-6
D: TRBD2
size: .
J: TRBJ2-3

DNA: TGTGCTAGTGGTTTGGCCCAGACAGGGGGCAATCAGCCCCAGCATTTT
CDR3: CASGLAQTGGNQPQHF
V: TRBV12-5
D: TRBD1
size: few
J: TRBJ1-5

DNA: TGTGCCAGCGACCGGTTGTCTAGCGTTCACGGTCCGTTCTTC
CDR3: CASDRLSSVHGPFF
V: TRBV11-2
D: .
size: once
J: TRBJ2-1

DNA: TGTGCCACCCTTATAGCGGGAGGGCCCTACGAGCAGTACTTC
CDR3: CATLIAGGPYEQYF
V: TRBV2
D: TRBD2
size: .
J: TRBJ2-7

DNA: TGTGCCAGCAGTTTTGGTCCGGGGGGCCCCCTGGACACTGAAGCTTTCTTT
CDR3: CASSFGPGGPLDTEAFF
V: TRBV27
D: .
size: .
J: TRBJ1-1

DNA: TGTGCCAGCAGCCAAAGGGGGGGGACGGATCAGCCCCAGCATTTT
CDR3: CASSQRGGTDQPQHF
V: TRBV6-6
D: .
size: .
J: TRBJ1-5

DNA: TGTGCCAGCAGCTGCCTCGTACAGGGGGCAGGCGAGCAGTACTTC
CDR3: CASSCLVQGAGEQYF
V: TRBV11-3
D: TRBD1
size: .
J: TRBJ2-7

DNA: TGTGCCAGCAGGCGCAGGGAGACCCAGTACTTC
CDR3: CASRRRETQYF
V: TRBV27
D: .
size: .
J: TRBJ2-5

DNA: TGTGCCCGCCCCGGGGGGCAGGGGGCTCCCGAGCAGTACTTC
CDR3: CARPGGQGAPEQYF
V: TRBV9
D: .
size: .
J: TRBJ2-7

DNA: TGTGCCAGCAGTCCCCTGGGCAGGGCGGACACAGATACGCAGTATTTT
CDR3: CASSPLGRADTDTQYF
V: TRBV27
D: .
size: .
J: TRBJ2-3

DNA: TGTGCCAGTAGCTACAGGGAGGGAAAGACCCAGTACTTC
CDR3: CASSYREGKTQYF
V: TRBV19
D: .
size: few
J: TRBJ2-5

DNA: TGCAGCTACCCATCGGAGGGGATGGAGACCCAGTACTTC
CDR3: CSYPSEGMETQYF
V: TRBV29-1
D: .
size: once
J: TRBJ2-5

DNA: TGTGCCACCAGCGCCCGATGCGTGGGGCACCGCTATGGCTACACCTTC
CDR3: CATSARCVGHRYGYTF
V: TRBV15
D: .
size: .
J: TRBJ1-2

DNA: TGCAGCCCGTGGTTTCGAGGGCCCTACGAGCAGTACTTC
CDR3: CSPWFRGPYEQYF
V: TRBV29-1
D: .
size: .
J: TRBJ2-7

DNA: TGTGCCAGCAGGACCGGGACTAGCGGGGCCAATGAGCAGTTCTTC
CDR3: CASRTGTSGANEQFF
V: TRBV5-4
D: TRBD2
size: .
J: TRBJ2-1

DNA: TGTGCTAGTGCCCGGTGTGGGACCCCGGTCAGACAGGCGAACACCGGGGAGCTGTTTTTT
CDR3: CASARCGTPVRQANTGELFF
V: TRBV12-5
D: .
size: .
J: TRBJ2-2

DNA: TGTGCCAGCAGCCCCCGGGGGGGTGGGATTCAGTACTTC
CDR3: CASSPRGGGIQYF
V: TRBV9
D: TRBD2
size: .
J: TRBJ2-4

DNA: TGTGCCATTTTTATGGACAGGCGGAGTCACAATGAGCAGTTCTTC
CDR3: CAIFMDRRSHNEQFF
V: TRBV21-1
D: .
size: .
J: TRBJ2-1

DNA: TGTGCCACCGGGTTTGGGACAGGGACCTACGAGCAGTACTTC
CDR3: CATGFGTGTYEQYF
V: TRBV19
D: TRBD1
size: .
J: TRBJ2-7

DNA: TGTGCCAGCAGCCCAGGACTAGCGCGGGATACGCAGTATTTT
CDR3: CASSPGLARDTQYF
V: TRBV7-2
D: TRBD2
size: .
J: TRBJ2-3

DNA: TGCGCCAGCAGCTTGGAGGTAGGACTAGCGGCTTACGAGCAGTACTTC
CDR3: CASSLEVGLAAYEQYF
V: TRBV5-1
D: TRBD2
size: .
J: TRBJ2-7

DNA: TGTGCCAGCAGTCCCACTAGCTCGCTCGAGCAGTACTTC
CDR3: CASSPTSSLEQYF
V: TRBV2
D: .
size: .
J: TRBJ2-7

DNA: TGTGCCACCAGCAGGTGGGGGACAGGGGGGAACACCGGGGAGCTGTTTTTT
CDR3: CATSRWGTGGNTGELFF
V: TRBV15
D: TRBD1
size: .
J: TRBJ2-2

DNA: TGTGCCAGCAGCTCGGCGGGAGGGAACACCGGGGAGCTGTTTTTT
CDR3: CASSSAGGNTGELFF
V: TRBV11-2
D: TRBD2
size: .
J: TRBJ2-2

DNA: TGTGCCAGCAGCTTTATAGGGTTGGAGGGGGCGCTTGGAGAGACCCAGTACTTC
CDR3: CASSFIGLEGALGETQYF
V: TRBV7-9
D: .
size: .
J: TRBJ2-5

DNA: TGTGCCTGGAGTGTATTGGGACTAGCGGGAGGGGGGGTTTACAATGAGCAGTTCTTC
CDR3: CAWSVLGLAGGGVYNEQFF
V: TRBV30
D: TRBD2
size: .
J: TRBJ2-1

DNA: TGTGCCTGGAGTGGGGGGGAACGGTCCTACGAGCAGTACTTC
CDR3: CAWSGGERSYEQYF
V: TRBV30
D: .
size: .
J: TRBJ2-7